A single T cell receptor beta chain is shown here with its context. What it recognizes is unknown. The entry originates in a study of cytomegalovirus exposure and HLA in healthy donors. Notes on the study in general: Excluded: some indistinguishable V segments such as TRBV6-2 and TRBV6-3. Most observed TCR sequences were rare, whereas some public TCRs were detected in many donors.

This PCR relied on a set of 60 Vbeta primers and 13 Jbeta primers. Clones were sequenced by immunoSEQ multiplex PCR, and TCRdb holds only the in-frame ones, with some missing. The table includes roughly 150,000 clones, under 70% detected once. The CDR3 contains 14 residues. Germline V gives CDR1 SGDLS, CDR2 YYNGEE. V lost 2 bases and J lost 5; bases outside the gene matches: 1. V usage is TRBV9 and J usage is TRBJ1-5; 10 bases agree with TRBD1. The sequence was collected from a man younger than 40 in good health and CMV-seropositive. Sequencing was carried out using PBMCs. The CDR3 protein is CASSVGQGDQPQHF. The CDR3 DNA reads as TGTGCCAGCAGCGTTGGACAGGGGGATCAGCCCCAGCATTTT.